The clone carrying this T cell receptor beta chain was seen a handful of times. Its target is not known. Looked up from germline, CDR1 is SGHTA and CDR2 is FQGTGA. This CDR3 has 16 residues. The V and J ends lost 8 bases and 0 bases respectively, with 16 bases between them. This entry comes from a study of PD-L1 blockade in urothelial cancer. Study context: It was at 3 weeks (second dose) and 6 weeks after treatment start that blood was analyzed.

Generated by immunoSEQ multiplex PCR, the TCRdb table keeps only in-frame clones and is missing some. This sample yields approximately 58,000 clones, of which around 80% are seen a single time; under 5% belongs to the top ten. Patients were living with locally advanced or metastatic urothelial carcinoma. Study-wide points: A pretreatment blood TCR clonality that fell below the median predicted better progression-free and overall survival.

Here the sequenced sample was PBMCs, taken around atezolizumab (anti-PD-L1) treatment. This TCR derives from a man aged 70 or older with urothelial cancer. The chain links TRBV7-3 to TRBJ2-2; no clear D. The chain's CDR3 is CASGDSGATNTGELFF. CDR3 nucleotides: TGTGCCAGCGGCGACTCGGGTGCCACGAACACCGGGGAGCTGTTTTTT.